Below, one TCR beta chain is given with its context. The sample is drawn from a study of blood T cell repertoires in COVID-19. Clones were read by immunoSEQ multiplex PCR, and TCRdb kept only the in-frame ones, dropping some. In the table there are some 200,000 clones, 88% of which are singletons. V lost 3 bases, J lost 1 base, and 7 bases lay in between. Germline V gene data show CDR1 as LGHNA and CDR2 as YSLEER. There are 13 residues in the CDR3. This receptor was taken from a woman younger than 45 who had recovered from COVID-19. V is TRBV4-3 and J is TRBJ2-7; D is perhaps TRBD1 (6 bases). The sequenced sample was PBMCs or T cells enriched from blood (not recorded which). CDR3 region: CASSQDRSYEQYF. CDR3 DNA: TGCGCCAGCAGCCAGGACAGATCCTACGAGCAGTACTTC.